Sequencing of this T cell receptor (beta chain) was carried out in a study of T cells after yellow fever vaccination. Study results and caveats: Some clonotypes were seen in both the CD4 and the CD8 compartments. These made up a small share and likely arose from convergent recombination.

It was through 5'RACE template switching that TCR cDNA was made, with a universal primer site and UMIs added. MiXCR, applied by TCRdb to the 5' RACE reads, yields one record per CDR3 protein. Of more than 110,000 distinct CDR3 sequences listed, under 8% are singletons. Worth noting for this clonotype: The antigen is not known.

The receptor's source is a man younger than 45 who received the YFV17D yellow fever vaccine. The sample consisted of CD4+ T cells sorted from PBMCs, taken 10 days after the yellow fever booster vaccination.

The CDR3 is CASSDPHGWSNQPQHF. In DNA form, the CDR3 reads TGCGCCAGCAGTGACCCTCATGGGTGGAGCAATCAGCCCCAGCATTTT. This chain links TRBV10-1 with TRBJ1-5; D is undetermined. This CDR3 has 16 residues. From germline, CDR1 is WNHNN and CDR2 SYGVQD (reference sequence). Trimming left V 3 bases short and J 1 base short, with 13 bases between.